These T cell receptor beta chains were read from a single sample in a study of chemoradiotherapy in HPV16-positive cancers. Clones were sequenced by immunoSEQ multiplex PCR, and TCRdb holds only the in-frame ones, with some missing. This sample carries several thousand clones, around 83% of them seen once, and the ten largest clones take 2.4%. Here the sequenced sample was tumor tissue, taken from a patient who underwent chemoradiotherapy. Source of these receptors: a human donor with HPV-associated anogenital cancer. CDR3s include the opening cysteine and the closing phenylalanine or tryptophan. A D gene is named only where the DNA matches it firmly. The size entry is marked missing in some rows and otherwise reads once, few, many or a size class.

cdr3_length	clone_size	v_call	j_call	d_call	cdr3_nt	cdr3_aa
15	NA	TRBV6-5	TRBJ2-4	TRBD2	TGTGCCAGCAGGCGGACTAGCGGGGGGGCGGGCATTCAGTACTTC	CASRRTSGGAGIQYF
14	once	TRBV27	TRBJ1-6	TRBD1	TGTGCCAGCAGTTCGACAGGGGGGAGGGCACCCCTCCACTTT	CASSSTGGRAPLHF
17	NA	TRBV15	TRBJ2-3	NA	TGTGCCACCAGCAGAGACCTTTCGGGAGTGGGCACAGATACGCAGTATTTT	CATSRDLSGVGTDTQYF
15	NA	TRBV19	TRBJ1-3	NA	TGTGCCACCCGTAGGACAGCGCGCTCTGGAAACACCATATATTTT	CATRRTARSGNTIYF
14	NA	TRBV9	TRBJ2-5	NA	TGTGCCAGCAGCGTAGATAGTTTGTTGGAGACCCAGTACTTC	CASSVDSLLETQYF
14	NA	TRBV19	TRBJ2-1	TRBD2	TGTGCCAGTAGTGGCCGGGGGGTTTACAATGAGCAGTTCTTC	CASSGRGVYNEQFF
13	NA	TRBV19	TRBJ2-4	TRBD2	TGTGCCAGTAGTACACTAGCGGAAAACATTCAGTACTTC	CASSTLAENIQYF
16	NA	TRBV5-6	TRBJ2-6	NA	TGTGCCAGCAGCTTGTACGACAACTCTGGGGCCAACGTCCTGACTTTC	CASSLYDNSGANVLTF
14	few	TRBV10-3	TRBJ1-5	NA	TGTGCCATCAGCTCGGGACTTGAGGGCCAGCCCCAGCATTTT	CAISSGLEGQPQHF
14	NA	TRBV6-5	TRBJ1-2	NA	TGTGCCAGCAGGTCCTTTGGGCAGGCCTATGGCTACACCTTC	CASRSFGQAYGYTF
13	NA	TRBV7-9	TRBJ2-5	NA	TGTGCCAGCTCGTTGCCAGGGGAAGAGACCCAGTACTTC	CASSLPGEETQYF
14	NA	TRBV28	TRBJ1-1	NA	TGTGCCAGCACCCGGCGGGGACTTCGGACTGAAGCTTTCTTT	CASTRRGLRTEAFF
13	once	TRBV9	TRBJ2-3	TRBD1	TGTGCCAGCAGCCAGGGGGTCACAGATACGCAGTATTTT	CASSQGVTDTQYF
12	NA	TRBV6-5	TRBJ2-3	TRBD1	TGTGCCAGCAGCCCCGGACAGGGTAGGCAGTATTTT	CASSPGQGRQYF
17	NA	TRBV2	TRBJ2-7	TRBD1	TGTGCCAGCAGTGGCCTACGACAGGGGACTTCTTCCTACGAGCAGTACTTC	CASSGLRQGTSSYEQYF
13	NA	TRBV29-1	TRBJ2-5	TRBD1	TGCAGCTCCAGGGGGCTCAGCGGAGAGACCCAGTACTTC	CSSRGLSGETQYF
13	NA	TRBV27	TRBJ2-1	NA	TGTGCCAGCAGGTGGGGCCCGCGGAATGAGCAGTTCTTC	CASRWGPRNEQFF
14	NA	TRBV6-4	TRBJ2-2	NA	TGTGCCAGCAGTGACGGCCCGAACACCGGGGAGCTGTTTTTT	CASSDGPNTGELFF
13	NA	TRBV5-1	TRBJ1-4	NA	TGCGCCAGTGGCAGTGCAACTAATGAAAAACTGTTTTTT	CASGSATNEKLFF
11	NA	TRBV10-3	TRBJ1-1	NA	TGTGCCATCAGTGGGAGTCTTGGGGCTTTCTTT	CAISGSLGAFF
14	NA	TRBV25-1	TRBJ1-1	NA	TGTGCCAGCAGTGAATCCTACACAGAAGGCACAGCTTTCTTT	CASSESYTEGTAFF
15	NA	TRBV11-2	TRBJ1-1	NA	TGTGCCAGCAGCTTGCAGGTGGGGAGGAACACTGAAGCTTTCTTT	CASSLQVGRNTEAFF
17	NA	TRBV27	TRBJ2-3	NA	TGTGCCAGCAGTTTAAAGCGGCCCGAAGGGGGCACAGATACGCAGTATTTT	CASSLKRPEGGTDTQYF
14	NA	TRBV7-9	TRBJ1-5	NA	TGTGCCAGCAGCTTAGCTGGGGAGGGTCAGCCCCAGCATTTT	CASSLAGEGQPQHF
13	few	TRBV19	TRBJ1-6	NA	TGTGCCAGTAGTCCAGGGGCAAGATCACCCCTCCACTTT	CASSPGARSPLHF
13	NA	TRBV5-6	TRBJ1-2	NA	TGTGCCAGCAGCCCCGGGACAACGACGAGCTACACCTTC	CASSPGTTTSYTF
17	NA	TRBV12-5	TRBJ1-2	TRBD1	TGTGCTAGTGGCCAATCGACAGGGGCGAGCGTGACGGATGGCTACACCTTC	CASGQSTGASVTDGYTF
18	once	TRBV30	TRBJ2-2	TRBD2	TGTGCCTGGAGTGTAGAGAGGACTAGCGGGAGGGGCGCCGGGGAGCTGTTTTTT	CAWSVERTSGRGAGELFF
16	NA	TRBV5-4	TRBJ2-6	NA	TGTGCCAGCAGCACTGAACACCTCTCTGGGGCCAACGTCCTGACTTTC	CASSTEHLSGANVLTF
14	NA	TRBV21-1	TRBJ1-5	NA	TGTGCCAGCGTGGGGGGCAGATCTAATCAGCCCCAGCATTTT	CASVGGRSNQPQHF
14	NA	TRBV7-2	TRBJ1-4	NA	TGTGCCAGCAGCTTAGGGTGGACGGGTGAAAAACTGTTTTTT	CASSLGWTGEKLFF
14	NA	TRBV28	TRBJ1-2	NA	TGTGCCAGCAGTGCTACAGGGCTCTACTATGGCTACACCTTC	CASSATGLYYGYTF
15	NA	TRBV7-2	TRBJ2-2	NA	TGTGCCAGCAGTCCTCGGGACGTACGCACCGGGGAGCTGTTTTTT	CASSPRDVRTGELFF